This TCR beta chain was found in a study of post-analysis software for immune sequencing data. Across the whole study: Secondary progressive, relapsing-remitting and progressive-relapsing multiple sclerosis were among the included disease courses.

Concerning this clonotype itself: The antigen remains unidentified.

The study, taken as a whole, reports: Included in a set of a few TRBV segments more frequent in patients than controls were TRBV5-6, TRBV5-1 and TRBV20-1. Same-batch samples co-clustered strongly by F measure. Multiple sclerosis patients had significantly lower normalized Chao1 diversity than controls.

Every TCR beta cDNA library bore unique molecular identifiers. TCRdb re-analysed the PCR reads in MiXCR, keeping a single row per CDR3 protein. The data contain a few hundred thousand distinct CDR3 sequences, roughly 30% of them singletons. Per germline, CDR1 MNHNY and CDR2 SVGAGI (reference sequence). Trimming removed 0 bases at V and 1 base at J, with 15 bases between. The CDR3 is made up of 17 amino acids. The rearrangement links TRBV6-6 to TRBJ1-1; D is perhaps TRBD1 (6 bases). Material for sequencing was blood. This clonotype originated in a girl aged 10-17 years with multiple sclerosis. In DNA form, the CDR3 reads TGTGCCAGCAGTTACTCGAGAGTTCCAGGGGAGAACACTGAAGCTTTCTTT. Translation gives CASSYSRVPGENTEAFF.